The present entry profiles one TCR beta chain with its context. Germline CDR1 is LNHDA and CDR2 is SQIVND (reference sequence). This CDR3 has 15 amino acids. The sample originates from a study of cytomegalovirus exposure and HLA in healthy donors. PCR involved 60 Vbeta and 13 Jbeta primers. Profiled with immunoSEQ multiplex PCR; TCRdb holds only in-frame clones, not every one. Seen here are about 280,000 clones, about 90% observed once, and the top ten hold about 2.5%. J is TRBJ2-5 and V is TRBV19; D is perhaps TRBD2 (7 bases). The J call may be faulty, since TRBJ2-7 better matches the DNA end. The material sequenced was PBMCs. This clonotype was sampled from a woman aged 18-29 years in good health and CMV-seronegative. Here the CDR3 reads CASSMGGRGFYEQYF. In DNA form, the CDR3 reads TGTGCCAGTAGTATGGGGGGGCGAGGGTTCTACGAGCAGTACTTC.